Listed below are T cell receptor beta chains from one sample, sequenced in a study of blood T cell repertoires in COVID-19. Method: immunoSEQ multiplex PCR; TCRdb's copy keeps in-frame clones and lacks some. The sample has 96,000 or so clones, more than 80% seen once; the top ten hold 4% to 6%. The specimen was peripheral blood. These receptors originate from an older man with COVID-19, enrolled during active disease. Each CDR3 is given with its conserved first and last residue. The order of the fields is CDR3 length, V gene, J gene, CDR3 protein.

>15|TRBV25-1|TRBJ2-1
CASSWASGAYNEQFF
>14|TRBV29-1|TRBJ2-7
CSAQGPLPPYEQYF
>12|TRBV9|TRBJ1-6
CASSSDRGALHF
>13|TRBV28|TRBJ1-1
CALYRMTGAEAFF
>18|TRBV12-5|TRBJ2-1
CASGLPFQGVSSYNEQFF
>16|TRBV7-9|TRBJ2-1
CASRGWAGASDNEQFF
>14|TRBV10-3|TRBJ2-5
CANTRPSGQETQYF
>18|TRBV9|TRBJ1-3
CASSVAPPAPGVGNTIYF
>14|TRBV10-3|TRBJ2-3
CAVRTSGGSDTQYF
>18|TRBV28|TRBJ1-1
CASSFSGGTSLLNTEAFF
>16|TRBV19|TRBJ1-4
CASSKPGTGLGEKLFF
>14|TRBV11-1|TRBJ2-5
CASSMETGRETQYF
>17|TRBV28|TRBJ2-2
CASSSLRQGAPTGELFF
>16|TRBV3-1/TRBV3-2|TRBJ1-6
CASSQETGWLASPLHF
>17|TRBV30|TRBJ1-6
CAWSVKGQGISGSPLHF
>11|TRBV28|TRBJ1-5
CATHRGQKPHF
>13|TRBV18|TRBJ2-2
CASEQGNAGELFF
>18|TRBV27|TRBJ2-2
CASSNRGRVGLKTGELFF
>13|TRBV25-1|TRBJ2-1
CASSARQYNEQFF
>15|TRBV19|TRBJ2-3
CASSITAGATDTQYF
>14|TRBV29-1|TRBJ2-1
CSVASAGGRNEQFF
>16|TRBV3-1/TRBV3-2|TRBJ2-1
CASSQSIASYNNEQFF
>14|TRBV6-5|TRBJ1-6
CASQPGVRNSPLHF
>13|TRBV30|TRBJ2-7
CAWSFSLSDEQYF